Below are 23 T cell receptor beta chains sequenced from a single sample in a study of human T cells and chemical hapten exposure. The time point denotes: pre-sensitization, week 0. Treatment denoted: therapeutic diphenylcyclopropenone sensitization with weekly scalp DPC. MiXCR, run by TCRdb on the RACE reads, gives a single entry per CDR3 protein. The sample includes approximately 50,000 distinct CDR3 sequences, about 11% seen only once; the top ten take roughly 4.3%. Specimen: whole blood, collected in connection with sensitization to the hapten diphenylcyclopropenone (DPC). The source of these receptors is a woman between 40 and 50 years old with alopecia areata. Some clones in this sample may be carry-over from other donors' samples.

This chain joins TRBV27 and TRBJ1-1; D perhaps matches TRBD1 (5 bases). This CDR3 is built from 16 residues. Germline V gene sequence: CDR1 MNHEY, CDR2 SMNVEV (reference sequence). With 2 bases removed from V and 4 bases from J, the gap between germline ends came to 17 bases. DNA for the CDR3: TGTGCCAGCAGTTTAAGCCGGCGGGAGAGGGGCACTGAAGCTTTCTTT. It is translated as CASSLSRRERGTEAFF.

This clonotype has at least ten counts. The chain couples TRBV9 to TRBJ1-2, with D unresolved. This CDR3 contains 14 residues. Trimming took 3 bases from V and 4 from J, leaving 13 bases between them. Germline CDR1 SGDLS, CDR2 YYNGEE. Here the CDR3 reads CASSAQQQSYGYTF. CDR3 coding DNA: TGTGCCAGCAGCGCCCAACAACAATCCTATGGCTACACCTTC.

The gene calls are TRBV27 and TRBJ1-2; D not certain. The length of the CDR3 is 17 residues. V was cut by 3 bases and J by 3 bases, with 20 bases left in between. Looked up from germline, CDR1 is MNHEY and CDR2 is SMNVEV (reference sequence). CDR3 protein: CASSFWGMNVQYYGYTF. The CDR3 DNA reads TGTGCCAGCAGTTTCTGGGGAATGAACGTCCAATACTATGGCTACACCTTC.

V usage is TRBV29-1 and J usage is TRBJ2-3, with TRBD2 identical over 11 bases. J was trimmed by 4 bases and V by 7 bases; bases with no gene match: 10. CDR1 SQVTM and CDR2 ANQGSEA come from the germline V gene. The CDR3 spans 15 residues. The CDR3, as DNA: TGCAGCGCTATTTTAGCGGGAGGGTCGTCAGATACGCAGTATTTT. This gives the protein CSAILAGGSSDTQYF.

In this sample, this clonotype turned up many times. This chain uses TRBV7-9 with TRBJ2-7, with a tentative D call TRBD1 (6 bases). V lost 5 bases to trimming and J lost 3 bases, with 11 bases between them. The V gene's germline CDR1 is SEHNR and CDR2 FQNEAQ (reference sequence). There are 13 residues in the CDR3. The DNA of the CDR3 is TGTGCCAGCAGCGGGGACACCAACTACGAGCAGTACTTC. It is translated as CASSGDTNYEQYF. The full variable domain, its missing parts supplied by reference TRBV7-9 and TRBJ2-7, is DTGVSQNPRHKITKRGQNVTFRCDPISEHNRLYWYRQTLGQGPEFLTYFQNEAQLEKSRLLSDRFSAERPKGSFSTLEIQRTEQGDSAMYLCASSGDTNYEQYFGPGTRLTVT.

The sample holds many counts of this clonotype. The genes are TRBV19 and TRBJ2-7; perhaps TRBD2 as D (6 bases). Germline V gene lookup returns CDR1 LNHDA and CDR2 SQIVND (reference sequence). V dropped 10 bases and J dropped 4 bases, with 11 bases sitting between them. The CDR3 consists of 11 residues. For the CDR3, the DNA is TGTGCCACTCAACGGGGGTACGAGCAGTACTTC. Its translation is CATQRGYEQYF. The variable domain in full, with the rest retrieved from reference TRBV19 and TRBJ2-7, is DGGITQSPKYLFRKEGQNVTLSCEQNLNHDAMYWYRQDPGQGLRLIYYSQIVNDFQKGDIAEGYSVSREKKESFPLTVTSAQKNPTAFYLCATQRGYEQYFGPGTRLTVT.

This clonotype was counted many times. The chain is built from TRBV28 and TRBJ2-1; the match to TRBD2 covers 7 bases. This CDR3 region has 15 residues. Trimming took 3 bases from V and 6 from J; bases not matched to a gene: 8. CDR1 MDHEN and CDR2 SYDVKM come from the germline V gene. For the CDR3, the DNA is TGTGCCAGCAGTTTCCGACTAGCTTTGGCCAATGAGCAGTTCTTC. Amino acids: CASSFRLALANEQFF.

V gene TRBV28 combines with J gene TRBJ1-3; the D gene is possibly TRBD1 (6 bases). Per the germline V gene, CDR1 is MDHEN and CDR2 is SYDVKM. The CDR3 is 14 amino acids. V lost 2 bases and J lost 4, with 9 bases in between. The CDR3 loop reads CASSLQGPGNTIYF. The CDR3 region has the DNA TGTGCCAGCAGTTTACAGGGGCCCGGAAACACCATATATTTT.

This clonotype was seen a handful of times. The chain uses TRBV18 and TRBJ2-2, with a tentative D call TRBD2 (5 bases). The CDR3 spans 15 residues. V was clipped by 6 bases and J by 5 bases, with 16 bases between them. The germline V gene has CDR1 KGHSH and CDR2 LQKENI. This CDR3 is CASSPRLEGTGELFF. Written as DNA, the CDR3 is TGTGCCAGCTCCCCCCGACTTGAGGGAACCGGGGAGCTGTTTTTT.

This clonotype has at least ten counts. The rearrangement joins TRBV9 to TRBJ2-7; 9 nucleotides align to TRBD2. This CDR3 contains 14 residues. Per the germline V gene, CDR1 is SGDLS and CDR2 is YYNGEE. V gave up 3 bases and J gave up 2 bases; unmatched junction bases: 3. CDR3 protein: CASSDSGGTYEQYF. Here the CDR3 DNA reads TGTGCCAGCAGCGATAGCGGGGGCACCTACGAGCAGTACTTC.

This chain links TRBV19 with TRBJ1-5, with 9 nucleotides matching TRBD1. The V and J ends lost 3 bases and 1 base, in that order; junction bases with no gene match: 4. CDR1 is LNHDA, CDR2 SQIVND, per germline (reference sequence). CDR3 length: 16 amino acids. The CDR3 here is CASSIRQGVSNQPQHF. The CDR3 DNA is TGTGCCAGTAGTATCCGACAGGGGGTGAGCAATCAGCCCCAGCATTTT.

This clonotype was seen ten or more times. This rearrangement joins TRBV28 to TRBJ2-3, with a possible D match to TRBD2 (5 bases). Trimming left V 1 base short and J 4 bases short, with 12 bases between. This CDR3 has 15 amino acids. The germline V gene encodes CDR1 MDHEN and CDR2 SYDVKM. The CDR3 region has the DNA TGTGCCAGCAGTTTATCCGGGGTTGGGGCAGATACGCAGTATTTT. Translation: CASSLSGVGADTQYF.

The chain uses TRBV10-2 and TRBJ1-4; maybe TRBD1 (5 bases). The length of the CDR3 is 14 residues. Trimming removed 2 bases from V and 8 bases from J, with 12 bases in between. CDR1 is WSHSY, CDR2 SAAADI, per germline. The CDR3 spells CASSEGIGAEKLFF. The CDR3, as DNA: TGCGCCAGCAGTGAGGGCATTGGGGCGGAAAAACTGTTTTTT.

This clonotype was observed many times. The CDR3: CAISESQGTHEQYF. The CDR3 nucleotides read TGTGCCATCAGTGAGTCACAGGGAACCCACGAGCAGTACTTC. The genes are TRBV10-3 and TRBJ2-7; the D gene is possibly TRBD1 (6 bases). This CDR3 has 14 amino acids. V was pared by 0 bases and J by 5 bases, with 11 bases between. Germline CDR1 reads ENHRY; CDR2 reads SYGVKD.

The chain employs TRBV10-3 and TRBJ2-3; 8 bases are a match to TRBD2. Germline V gene sequence: CDR1 ENHRY, CDR2 SYGVKD. The CDR3 totals 14 residues. V was pared by 6 bases and J by 6 bases, with 8 bases of the junction left unmatched. The CDR3 DNA sequence: TGTGCCATCAGCCCGGGGGGGGAGAGGGATACGCAGTATTTT. It encodes CAISPGGERDTQYF.

This clonotype was counted only a few times. The chain recombines TRBV14 with TRBJ2-2; D not certain. V lost 4 bases and J 3 bases, leaving 9 bases between the germline ends. The CDR3 runs 14 residues. CDR1 is SGHDN and CDR2 is FVKESK in the germline V gene. In DNA, the CDR3 is TGTGCCAGCAGCCTTACACGGGACACCGGGGAGCTGTTTTTT. Translation: CASSLTRDTGELFF.

This clonotype was recorded at least ten times. The J gene is TRBJ1-1, the V gene TRBV29-1; D gene uncertain. Germline lookup yields CDR1 SQVTM and CDR2 ANQGSEA. There are 12 residues in the CDR3. Between the trimmed V and J ends, which lost 4 bases and 0 bases, there was a span of 6 bases. CDR3 coding DNA: TGCAGCGTTGGGCGGCTGAACACTGAAGCTTTCTTT. Translating gives CSVGRLNTEAFF.

This clonotype came up many times. The genes are TRBV9 and TRBJ1-1; weak D call: TRBD1 (5 bases). The CDR3 is made up of 15 amino acids. Trimming removed 2 bases from V and 0 bases from J, with 11 bases in between. CDR1 is SGDLS and CDR2 is YYNGEE in the germline V gene. The CDR3 reads CASSVGGLLNTEAFF. The CDR3 DNA is TGTGCCAGCAGCGTGGGGGGACTCTTGAACACTGAAGCTTTCTTT.

Ten or more counts support this clonotype. This chain links TRBV5-1 with TRBJ2-1; D uncertain. Germline CDR1 SGHRS, CDR2 YFSETQ. The germline V and J ends were trimmed by 5 bases and 5 bases, with 11 bases remaining between them. This CDR3 contains 13 residues. This CDR3 is CASSFPNDNEQFF. In nucleotides, the CDR3 is TGCGCCAGCAGTTTTCCGAACGACAATGAGCAGTTCTTC.

This clonotype showed up just a few times. V usage is TRBV28 and J usage is TRBJ1-1; 8 bases fit TRBD1. Germline CDR1 is MDHEN and CDR2 is SYDVKM. The V gene end was trimmed by 7 bases and the J gene end by 0 bases; junction bases not matched to a gene: 4. The CDR3 covers 14 residues. The CDR3 region is CASTPGGLNTEAFF. In DNA form, the CDR3 reads TGTGCCAGCACCCCAGGGGGCCTGAACACTGAAGCTTTCTTT.

This clonotype was observed many times. The rearrangement links TRBV6-6 to TRBJ2-4; the D is unclear. There are 14 residues in the CDR3. Germline loops: CDR1 MNHNY, CDR2 SVGAGI (reference sequence). The V end lost 2 bases, the J end lost 7 bases, and 12 bases lay between the germline ends. The CDR3 nucleotides are TGTGCCAGCAGTTACGTGGCCCGAGGCAACATTCAGTACTTC. It yields the protein CASSYVARGNIQYF.

The chain recombines TRBV7-9 with TRBJ1-2; 7 nucleotides line up with TRBD1. The trim removed 8 bases at V and 0 bases at J, leaving 9 bases unmatched. The CDR3 contains 15 residues. Germline V gene lookup returns CDR1 SEHNR and CDR2 FQNEAQ (reference sequence). As DNA, the CDR3 is TGTGCCAGCCGTAGGGGGCAGGGATCTAACTATGGCTACACCTTC. Protein product: CASRRGQGSNYGYTF.

This clonotype was observed at least ten times. The CDR3 spells CASSPYHDQETQYF. For the CDR3, the DNA is TGTGCCAGCAGCCCATACCATGACCAAGAGACCCAGTACTTC. The J gene is TRBJ2-5, the V gene TRBV3-1; no clear D. CDR3 length equals 14 residues. Trimming left V 4 bases short and J 0 bases short, with 9 bases between. From germline, CDR1 is LGHDT and CDR2 YNNKEL (reference sequence).